The clone carrying this TCR beta chain was found many times. As yet, its antigen is unknown. This CDR3 has 18 amino acids. With 6 bases removed from V and 4 bases from J, the gap between germline ends came to 25 bases. The germline V gene encodes CDR1 MNHNS and CDR2 SASEGT. This record belongs to a study of glioma-infiltrating T cells. Overall study findings and caveats: Non-neoplastic patients had below-expected tissue-blood divergence, while all gliomas exceeded expectation.

TCR alpha and beta CDR3 regions were amplified from RNA using iRepertoire nested multiplex PCR. TCRdb independently ran MiXCR on the multiplex PCR reads; one entry per CDR3 protein. The table records approximately 110,000 distinct CDR3 sequences, 20% to 25% of them present only once. The source is a human donor with low-grade glioma or glioblastoma, undergoing nonglioma brain surgery, or in good health (not recorded which). Input material: glioma tissue, nonneoplastic brain tissue, or PBMCs (not recorded which). The chain couples TRBV6-1 to TRBJ2-1; D is possibly TRBD2 (5 bases). The chain's CDR3 is CASSLESLLVPYYNEQFF. The CDR3 nucleotides read TGTGCCAGCAGCCTAGAGTCCCTACTAGTACCCTATTACAATGAGCAGTTCTTC.